The clone carrying this T cell receptor (beta chain) was counted once. The antigen is not known. CDR3 length: 14 residues. V gave up 4 bases and J gave up 0 bases, with 8 bases separating them. Germline CDR1 and CDR2: SGDLS and YYNGEE. The data originate from a study of cytomegalovirus exposure and HLA in healthy donors. Findings and caveats of the study: At a 0.05 false discovery rate, a later analysis found 16,951 TCR beta sequences to be associated with HLA alleles. Analysis was carried out at a later point, and it linked a missense DCLRE1C variant to TCR beta V- and J-gene trimming. The HLA-A and HLA-B alleles of most subjects were reportedly predicted accurately from TCR beta sequences.

The primer mix had 60 Vbeta and 13 Jbeta primers. TCRdb keeps only in-frame clones here, not all; method: immunoSEQ multiplex PCR. The sample has under 150,000 clones; over 65% are singletons. This chain links TRBV9 with TRBJ1-3; D remains ambiguous. Source material: PBMCs. This TCR was recovered from a male donor in good health and CMV-seronegative. In DNA, the CDR3 is TGTGCCAGCAGCCCACGGGGCTCTGGAAACACCATATATTTT. As protein: CASSPRGSGNTIYF.